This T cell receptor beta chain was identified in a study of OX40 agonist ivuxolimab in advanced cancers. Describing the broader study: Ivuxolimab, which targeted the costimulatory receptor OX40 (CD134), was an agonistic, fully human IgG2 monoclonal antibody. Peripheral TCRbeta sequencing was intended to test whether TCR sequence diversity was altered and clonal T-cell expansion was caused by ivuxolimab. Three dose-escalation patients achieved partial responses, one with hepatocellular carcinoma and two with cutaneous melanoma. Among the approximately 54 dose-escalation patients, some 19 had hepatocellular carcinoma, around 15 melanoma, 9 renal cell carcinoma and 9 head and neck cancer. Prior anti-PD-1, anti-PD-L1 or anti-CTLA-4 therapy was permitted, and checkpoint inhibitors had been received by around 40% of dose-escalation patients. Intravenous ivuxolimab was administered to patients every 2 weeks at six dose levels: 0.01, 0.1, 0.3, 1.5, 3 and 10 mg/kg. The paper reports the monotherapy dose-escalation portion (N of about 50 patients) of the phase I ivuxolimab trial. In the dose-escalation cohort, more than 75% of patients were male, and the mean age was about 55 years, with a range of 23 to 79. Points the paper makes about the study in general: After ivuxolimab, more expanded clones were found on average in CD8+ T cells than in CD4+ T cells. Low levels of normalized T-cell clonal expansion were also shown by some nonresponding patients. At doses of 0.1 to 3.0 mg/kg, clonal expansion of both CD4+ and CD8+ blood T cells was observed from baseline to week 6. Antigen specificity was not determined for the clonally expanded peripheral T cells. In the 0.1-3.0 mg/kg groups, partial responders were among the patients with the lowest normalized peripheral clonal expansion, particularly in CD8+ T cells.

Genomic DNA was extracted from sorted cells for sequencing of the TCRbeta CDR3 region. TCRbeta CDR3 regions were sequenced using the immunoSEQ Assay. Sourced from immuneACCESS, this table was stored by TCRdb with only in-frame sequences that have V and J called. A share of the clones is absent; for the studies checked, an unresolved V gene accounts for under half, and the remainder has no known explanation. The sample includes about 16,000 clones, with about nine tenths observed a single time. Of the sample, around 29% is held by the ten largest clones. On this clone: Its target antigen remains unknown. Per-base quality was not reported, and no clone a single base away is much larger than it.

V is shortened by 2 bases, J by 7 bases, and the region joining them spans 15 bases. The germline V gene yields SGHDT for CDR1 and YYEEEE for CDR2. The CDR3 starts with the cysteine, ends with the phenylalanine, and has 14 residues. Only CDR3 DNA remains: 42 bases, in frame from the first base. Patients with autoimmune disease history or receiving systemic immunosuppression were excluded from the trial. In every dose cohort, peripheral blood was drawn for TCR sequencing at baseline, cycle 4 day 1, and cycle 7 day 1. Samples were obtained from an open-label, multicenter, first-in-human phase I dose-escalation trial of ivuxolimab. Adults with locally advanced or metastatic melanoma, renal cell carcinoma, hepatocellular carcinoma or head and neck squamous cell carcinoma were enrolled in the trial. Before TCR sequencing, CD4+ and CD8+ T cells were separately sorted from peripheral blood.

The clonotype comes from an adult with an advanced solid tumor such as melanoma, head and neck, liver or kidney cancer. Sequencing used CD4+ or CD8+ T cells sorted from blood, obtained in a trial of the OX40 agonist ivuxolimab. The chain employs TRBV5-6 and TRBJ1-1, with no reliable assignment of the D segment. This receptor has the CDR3 CASSFFTGVGEAFF. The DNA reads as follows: TGTGCCAGCAGCTTTTTCACTGGGGTGGGTGAAGCTTTCTTT.